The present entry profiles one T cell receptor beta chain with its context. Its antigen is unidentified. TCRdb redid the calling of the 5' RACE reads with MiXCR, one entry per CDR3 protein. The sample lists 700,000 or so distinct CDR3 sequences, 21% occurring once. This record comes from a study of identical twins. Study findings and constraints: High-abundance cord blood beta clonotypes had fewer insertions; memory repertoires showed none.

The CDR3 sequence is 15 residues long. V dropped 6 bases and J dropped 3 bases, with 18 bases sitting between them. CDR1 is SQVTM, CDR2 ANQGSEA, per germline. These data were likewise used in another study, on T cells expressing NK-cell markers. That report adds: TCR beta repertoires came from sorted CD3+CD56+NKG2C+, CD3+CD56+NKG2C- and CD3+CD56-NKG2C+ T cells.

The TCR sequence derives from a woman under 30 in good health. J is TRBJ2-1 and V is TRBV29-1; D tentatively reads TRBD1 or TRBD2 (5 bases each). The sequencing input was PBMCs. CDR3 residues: CSVDPGQTDYNEQFF. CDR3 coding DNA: TGCAGCGTGGACCCGGGGCAGACCGACTACAATGAGCAGTTCTTC.